This entry is about one T cell receptor (beta chain). This entry is derived from a study of blood T cell repertoires in COVID-19. Study-wide background: Sites in the United States, Italy and Spain provided acute and convalescent COVID-19 samples. Nucleic acid was either cDNA or gDNA, and it came from T cells, B-cell-depleted T cells, or PBMCs.

This CDR3 spans 16 amino acids. Germline assignment: CDR1 SNHLY and CDR2 FYNNEI. The V and J ends lost 5 bases and 0 bases, in that order; junction bases with no gene match: 7. Original analysis: Amplification of reference gene primers was used by the study to estimate nucleated cell counts. The table came from immunoSEQ multiplex PCR; TCRdb's copy has only in-frame clones and leaves some out. D and trimming were read from the DNA, whereas the V and J calls and clone size are those reported in that table. The data contain 90,000 to 120,000 clones, more than 75% of them singletons. The receptor was derived from a human donor in a cohort sampled during active COVID-19. The chain has TRBV2 and TRBJ1-5, with 7 bases aligning to TRBD1. Input material: peripheral blood. The CDR3 sequence is CASSKDRADSNQPQHF. CDR3 nucleotide sequence: TGTGCCAGCAGTAAAGACAGGGCCGATAGCAATCAGCCCCAGCATTTT.